A single sample is the source of the 25 T cell receptor beta chains below, sequenced in a study of cytomegalovirus exposure and HLA in healthy donors. The PCR ran on 60 Vbeta and 13 Jbeta primers. Profiling relied on immunoSEQ multiplex PCR, and the TCRdb table lists in-frame clones only, not all of them. The table has about 160,000 clones, about 79% seen once. Source material: PBMCs. The receptors here all came from a woman aged 45 to 65 in good health and CMV-seropositive.

This rearrangement joins TRBV4-1 to TRBJ1-5, with TRBD1 matching over 9 bases. The CDR3 contains 17 residues. Germline-derived CDR1 and CDR2 are MGHRA and YSYEKL. V was clipped by 0 bases and J by 5 bases; unmatched bases: 8. The DNA of the CDR3 is TGCGCCAGCAGCCAAGATGGGACAGGGTCAAATTATCAGCCCCAGCATTTT. This gives the protein CASSQDGTGSNYQPQHF.

The V gene is TRBV28, the J gene TRBJ1-1; 12 bases are shared with TRBD1. The V and J ends lost 3 bases and 5 bases, in that order; junction bases with no gene match: 4. CDR1 is MDHEN, CDR2 SYDVKM, per germline. This CDR3 has 15 amino acids. The CDR3 loop is CASSLGGQGATEAFF. The CDR3 coding sequence is TGTGCCAGCAGTTTGGGGGGACAGGGGGCAACTGAAGCTTTCTTT.

The chain couples TRBV13 to TRBJ2-1, with D perhaps TRBD2 (6 bases). The CDR3 extends over 13 amino acids. The germline V and J ends were trimmed by 3 bases and 9 bases, with 12 bases remaining between them. The V gene's germline CDR1 is PRHDT and CDR2 FYEKMQ (reference sequence). CDR3 sequence (DNA): TGTGCCAGCAGCTTTGGGACTGGGGGTGAGCAGTTCTTC. It is translated as CASSFGTGGEQFF.

The rearrangement uses TRBV4-1 and TRBJ1-3; D is ambiguous. The CDR3 is 14 amino acids. Trimming pared 0 bases from V and 9 bases from J, leaving 12 bases between. CDR1 and CDR2 from the germline V gene are MGHRA and YSYEKL. The DNA for the CDR3 is TGCGCCAGCAGCCAAGAGGCCCAGTCGTTCACCATATATTTT. Its protein product is CASSQEAQSFTIYF.

The chain couples TRBV9 to TRBJ2-1, with 9 bases fitting TRBD2. Per the germline V gene, CDR1 is SGDLS and CDR2 is YYNGEE. Unmatched junction bases numbered 11, after V lost 3 bases and J lost 7 bases. The CDR3 totals 16 residues. The CDR3 DNA is TGTGCCAGCAGCGCCCTCCCGGGACTAGCCCTAAATGAGCAGTTCTTC. Protein sequence: CASSALPGLALNEQFF.

The chain joins TRBV9 to TRBJ2-3, with 7 bases lining up with TRBD2. Germline V gene lookup returns CDR1 SGDLS and CDR2 YYNGEE. CDR3 size: 14 residues. J was trimmed by 8 bases and V by 4 bases; bases with no gene match: 10. The CDR3 loop reads CASSPQVGGGTQYF. As DNA, the CDR3 is TGTGCCAGCAGCCCCCAGGTGGGCGGGGGTACGCAGTATTTT. Based on the CDR3 plus reference TRBV9 and TRBJ2-3, the full variable domain is DSGVTQTPKHLITATGQRVTLRCSPRSGDLSVYWYQQSLDQGLQFLIQYYNGEERAKGNILERFSAQQFPDLHSELNLSSLELGDSALYFCASSPQVGGGTQYFGPGTRLTVL.

The chain carries TRBV10-3 and TRBJ1-5; maybe TRBD1 (5 bases). Trimming removed 3 bases at V and 7 bases at J, with 13 bases between. Germline CDR1 reads ENHRY; CDR2 reads SYGVKD. This CDR3 is 14 amino acids long. CDR3 in DNA: TGTGCCATCAGTGATTTGGGAGGGGCCCAGCCCCAGCATTTT. This gives the protein CAISDLGGAQPQHF.

The V gene is TRBV27, the J gene TRBJ2-5; no reliable D call. V gave up 1 base and J gave up 1 base, with 4 bases separating them. Germline V gene data show CDR1 as MNHEY and CDR2 as SMNVEV (reference sequence). The CDR3 has 13 amino acids. CDR3 protein: CASSLYSQETQYF. Written as DNA, the CDR3 is TGTGCCAGCAGTTTATACAGCCAAGAGACCCAGTACTTC.

The chain employs TRBV29-1 and TRBJ1-5; the match to TRBD1 covers 10 bases. The length of the CDR3 is 14 residues. Looked up from germline, CDR1 is SQVTM and CDR2 is ANQGSEA. Unmatched junction bases numbered 5, after V lost 4 bases and J lost 5 bases. DNA of the CDR3: TGCAGCGTTGCTTCCGGGACAGGGGATCAGCCCCAGCATTTT. Encoded protein: CSVASGTGDQPQHF.

The V call is TRBV19, the J call TRBJ2-7; D gene uncertain. The CDR3 is 15 amino acids. Germline lookup yields CDR1 LNHDA and CDR2 SQIVND (reference sequence). V gave up 3 bases and J gave up 3 bases, with 15 bases separating them. DNA of the CDR3: TGTGCCAGTAGTATCGCCGTTAGTGCCCTCTACGAGCAGTACTTC. It specifies CASSIAVSALYEQYF.

This clone was counted once. J is TRBJ1-5 and V is TRBV28; no definite D call. CDR1 is MDHEN and CDR2 is SYDVKM in the germline V gene. The CDR3 runs 16 residues. V lost 8 bases to trimming and J lost 0 bases, with 17 bases between them. The CDR3 spells CASGGSPDYSNQPQHF. The CDR3 region has the DNA TGTGCCAGCGGTGGGAGCCCCGACTATAGCAATCAGCCCCAGCATTTT.

The chain employs TRBV5-1 and TRBJ2-1, with D possibly being TRBD1 (6 bases). V was shortened by 1 base and J by 5 bases, with 10 bases between the two germline ends. Germline CDR1 reads SGHRS; CDR2 reads YFSETQ. The CDR3 has 14 amino acids. The CDR3 nucleotides read TGCGCCAGCAGCTTGAGGCAGGGGAACAATGAGCAGTTCTTC. Translated: CASSLRQGNNEQFF.

V and J are TRBV6-1 and TRBJ2-7, with D perhaps TRBD2 (5 bases). V lost 6 bases, J lost 4 bases, and 13 bases lay in between. The CDR3 is 13 residues long. CDR1 and CDR2 (germline): MNHNS, SASEGT. CDR3 residues: CASSPMGGYEQYF. The CDR3 DNA is TGTGCCAGCAGCCCCATGGGCGGGTACGAGCAGTACTTC.

The rearrangement uses TRBV5-1 and TRBJ1-1, with D tentatively TRBD1 (5 bases). From germline, CDR1 is SGHRS and CDR2 YFSETQ. The CDR3 covers 14 residues. Deletions cut 5 bases from V and 1 base from J, with 12 bases between. The CDR3 coding sequence is TGCGCCAGCAGTCCAGACAGAACGAACACTGAAGCTTTCTTT. Its translation is CASSPDRTNTEAFF.

The rearrangement uses TRBV5-6 and TRBJ2-5; D gene ambiguous. This CDR3 has 12 amino acids. Trimming pared 4 bases from V and 5 bases from J, leaving 9 bases between. Germline V gene data show CDR1 as SGHDT and CDR2 as YYEEEE. DNA of the CDR3: TGTGCCAGCAGCCCACAGTTCGAGACCCAGTACTTC. It yields the protein CASSPQFETQYF.

The chain combines TRBV5-5 with TRBJ2-7, with D perhaps TRBD2 (5 bases). The ends were cut back, 0 bases at V and 9 bases at J, with 19 bases in the middle. CDR3 length equals 15 residues. Germline V gives CDR1 SGHKS, CDR2 YYEKEE (reference sequence). The CDR3 reads CASSLDPLEGIGQYF. In nucleotides, the CDR3 is TGTGCCAGCAGCTTGGACCCCCTTGAGGGTATCGGGCAGTACTTC.

This sequence joins TRBV5-1 and TRBJ1-1; 12 positions match TRBD1. Germline CDR1 is SGHRS and CDR2 is YFSETQ. Trimming took 4 bases from V and 0 from J; bases not matched to a gene: 7. The CDR3 is 17 amino acids. The chain's CDR3 is CASSIGTGGMLNTEAFF. The CDR3 DNA is TGCGCCAGCAGCATCGGGACAGGGGGCATGTTGAACACTGAAGCTTTCTTT.

The chain is built from TRBV14 and TRBJ1-1; 7 bases are shared with TRBD1. This CDR3 comprises 14 residues. Germline assignment: CDR1 SGHDN and CDR2 FVKESK. With V trimmed by 4 bases and J by 4 bases, 6 bases remained unmatched. This CDR3 reads CASSPTGYVTEAFF. The CDR3 nucleotides are TGTGCCAGCAGCCCGACAGGGTATGTCACTGAAGCTTTCTTT.

The V gene is TRBV10-3, the J gene TRBJ1-1; TRBD1 matches 9 bases. The V gene end was trimmed by 2 bases and the J gene end by 4 bases; junction bases not matched to a gene: 11. Germline V gene data show CDR1 as ENHRY and CDR2 as SYGVKD. The CDR3 is 17 amino acids. The CDR3 DNA reads TGTGCCATCAGTGAGGGCGTGGGGACAGGGTCGGGCACTGAAGCTTTCTTT. Amino acids: CAISEGVGTGSGTEAFF.

The chain couples TRBV18 to TRBJ2-1; D is perhaps TRBD2 (6 bases). Trimming stripped 0 bases from V and 3 bases from J, with 12 bases between. The CDR3 runs 16 residues. In germline, CDR1 is KGHSH, CDR2 LQKENI. The CDR3 region is CASSPPDREVYNEQFF. CDR3 DNA sequence: TGTGCCAGCTCACCACCGGATAGGGAGGTCTACAATGAGCAGTTCTTC.

This clone was recorded a few times. V gene TRBV9 combines with J gene TRBJ1-6; 10 bases agree with TRBD1. This CDR3 is built from 16 residues. Trimming cost V 3 bases and J 5 bases; bases outside gene matches: 5. CDR1 is SGDLS and CDR2 is YYNGEE in the germline V gene. Here the CDR3 DNA reads TGTGCCAGCAGCGCCAGACAGGGGGCTGATAATTCACCCCTCCACTTT. Its translation: CASSARQGADNSPLHF.

The table lists this clone with a count of one. The CDR3 is CASSFERGTEAFF. DNA for the CDR3: TGTGCCAGCAGCTTCGAGCGGGGCACTGAAGCTTTCTTT. The V gene is TRBV6-5, the J gene TRBJ1-1, with D hard to call. CDR1 and CDR2 (germline): MNHEY, SVGAGI. V lost 6 bases to trimming and J lost 4 bases, with 12 bases between them. The CDR3 has 13 residues.

The chain recombines TRBV9 with TRBJ2-7; weak D call: TRBD1 (6 bases). CDR1 is SGDLS, CDR2 YYNGEE, per germline. The CDR3 contains 14 residues. The V gene lost 2 bases and the J gene lost 0 bases, with 9 bases spanning the gap. Here the CDR3 DNA reads TGTGCCAGCAGCGTTACAGGGAGCTCCTACGAGCAGTACTTC. This sequence encodes CASSVTGSSYEQYF.

The CDR3 nucleotides read TGTGCCAGCAGCTTTCAGACTAGCGGGAGGGCTGGGGCCAACGTCCTGACTTTC. It encodes CASSFQTSGRAGANVLTF. This rearrangement joins TRBV11-1 to TRBJ2-6, with 14 bases fitting TRBD2. This CDR3 is built from 18 residues. The V segment lost 3 bases and the J segment 2 bases; nucleotides outside the gene matches: 3. Germline V gene sequence: CDR1 SGHAT, CDR2 FQDESV (reference sequence).

This chain links TRBV4-1 with TRBJ1-3, with D tentatively TRBD1 (5 bases). Trimming removed 0 bases from V and 4 bases from J, with 13 bases in between. CDR1 is MGHRA and CDR2 is YSYEKL in the germline V gene. The CDR3 consists of 16 residues. This CDR3 is CASSQESAGLGNTIYF. The DNA of the CDR3 is TGCGCCAGCAGCCAAGAGTCGGCAGGGCTGGGAAACACCATATATTTT.